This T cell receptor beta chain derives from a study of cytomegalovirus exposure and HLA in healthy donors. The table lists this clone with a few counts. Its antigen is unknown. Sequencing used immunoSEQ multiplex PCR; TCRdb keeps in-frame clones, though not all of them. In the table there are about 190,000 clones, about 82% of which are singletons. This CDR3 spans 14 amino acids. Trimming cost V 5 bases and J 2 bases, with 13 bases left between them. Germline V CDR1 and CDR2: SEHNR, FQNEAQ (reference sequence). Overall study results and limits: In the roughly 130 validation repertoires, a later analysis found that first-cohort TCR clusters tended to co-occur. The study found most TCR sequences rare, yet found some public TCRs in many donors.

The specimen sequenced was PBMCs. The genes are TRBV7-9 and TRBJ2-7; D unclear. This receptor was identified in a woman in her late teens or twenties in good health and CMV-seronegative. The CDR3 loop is CASSPSGGAYEQYF. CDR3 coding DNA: TGTGCCAGCAGCCCAAGTGGCGGCGCCTACGAGCAGTACTTC.